These 28 T cell receptor beta chains were all obtained from the same sample, sequenced in a study of long-term antiretroviral therapy in people with HIV. Version v3.0 of the immunoSEQ assay was performed at survey level. Sequencing was performed with immunoSEQ multiplex PCR; in TCRdb, only in-frame clones are kept and a portion is missing. The sample includes 24,000 or so clones, roughly 94% of them seen just once. This sample comprised unsorted PBMCs, obtained more than 4.7 years after starting antiretroviral therapy. The receptor set was obtained from a woman aged 45-65 years with HIV.

V is TRBV10-3 and J is TRBJ2-1; D not resolved. Trimming took off 0 bases at V and 4 bases at J, with 10 bases between the two ends. The CDR3 loop spans 15 amino acids. Germline CDR1 ENHRY, CDR2 SYGVKD. CDR3 sequence: CAISESMAEYNEQFF. As DNA, the CDR3 is TGTGCCATCAGTGAGTCGATGGCAGAATACAATGAGCAGTTCTTC.

The chain combines TRBV25-1 with TRBJ1-1; tentative D call: TRBD1 (6 bases). Between the trimmed V and J ends, which lost 6 bases and 0 bases, there was a span of 14 bases. Germline loops: CDR1 MGHDK, CDR2 SYGVNS. The CDR3 spans 15 residues. The CDR3 nucleotides read TGTGCCAGCAGGAAACAGGGAGCTTTGAACACTGAAGCTTTCTTT. It is translated as CASRKQGALNTEAFF.

The rearrangement uses TRBV9 and TRBJ2-3; D is ambiguous. V was trimmed by 5 bases and J by 4 bases, leaving 5 bases between them. This CDR3 has 11 amino acids. Germline V lookup: CDR1 SGDLS, CDR2 YYNGEE. The CDR3 region has the DNA TGTGCCAGCAGAATTGCAGATACGCAGTATTTT. Its translation is CASRIADTQYF. Full variable domain (missing parts from reference TRBV9 and TRBJ2-3): DSGVTQTPKHLITATGQRVTLRCSPRSGDLSVYWYQQSLDQGLQFLIQYYNGEERAKGNILERFSAQQFPDLHSELNLSSLELGDSALYFCASRIADTQYFGPGTRLTVL.

J is TRBJ2-1 and V is TRBV7-3; TRBD2 matches 8 bases. Germline loops: CDR1 SGHTA, CDR2 FQGTGA. This CDR3 comprises 16 residues. Germline trimming cut 4 bases from V and 9 bases from J; bases unmatched to any gene: 14. The CDR3 here is CASSSRGGGGVSEQFF. The CDR3 nucleotides read TGTGCCAGCAGCTCCCGGGGGGGCGGTGGGGTATCTGAGCAGTTCTTC.

The CDR3 DNA sequence: TGTGCCAGCAGCACCCGCCGGACAGCGAACACCGGGGAGCTGTTTTTT. Translation gives CASSTRRTANTGELFF. The chain couples TRBV7-2 to TRBJ2-2, with D maybe TRBD1 (6 bases). This CDR3 has 16 residues. The V and J ends lost 5 bases and 0 bases respectively, with 13 bases between them. Germline V lookup: CDR1 SGHTA, CDR2 FQGNSA.

This chain links TRBV19 with TRBJ1-1; the D gene is possibly TRBD1 (5 bases). The ends were cut back, 7 bases at V and 5 bases at J, with 14 bases in the middle. Germline V CDR1 and CDR2: LNHDA, SQIVND (reference sequence). The CDR3 contains 13 residues. The CDR3 nucleotides read TGTGCCAGTATCGGGCAGGGTAGAACTGAAGCTTTCTTT. It yields the protein CASIGQGRTEAFF.

This chain connects TRBV12-5 to TRBJ1-5; D gene uncertain. V was clipped by 2 bases and J by 4 bases, with 3 bases between them. The length of the CDR3 is 12 residues. Germline-derived CDR1 and CDR2 are LGHNT and FRNRAP. For the CDR3, the DNA is TGTGCTAGTGGTTTGTTTAATCAGCCCCAGCATTTT. Translated: CASGLFNQPQHF.

The J gene is TRBJ2-5, the V gene TRBV7-2; D may be TRBD1 or TRBD2 (6 bases each). Germline CDR1 and CDR2: SGHTA and FQGNSA. The CDR3 runs to 16 residues. V was pared by 0 bases and J by 3 bases, with 14 bases between. CDR3 in amino acids: CASSLAGWGAKETQYF. DNA of the CDR3: TGTGCCAGCAGCTTAGCGGGGTGGGGGGCTAAAGAGACCCAGTACTTC. The complete variable domain, with remaining parts taken from reference TRBV7-2 and TRBJ2-5, reads GAGVSQSPSNKVTEKGKDVELRCDPISGHTALYWYRQSLGQGLEFLIYFQGNSAPDKSGLPSDRFSAERTGGSVSTLTIQRTQQEDSAVYLCASSLAGWGAKETQYFGPGTRLLVL.

The chain uses TRBV25-1 and TRBJ2-3; D may be TRBD2 (6 bases). CDR1 is MGHDK and CDR2 is SYGVNS in the germline V gene. Trimming left V 6 bases short and J 4 bases short, with 14 bases between. The CDR3 consists of 14 residues. The CDR3 nucleotides read TGTGCCAGCAGACGAATAGCGGAACCAGATACGCAGTATTTT. Amino acids: CASRRIAEPDTQYF.

The rearrangement links TRBV6-1 to TRBJ2-5; D is perhaps TRBD2 (5 bases). CDR1 is MNHNS and CDR2 is SASEGT in the germline V gene. The V end was cut by 3 bases, the J end by 1 base, with 12 bases between. CDR3 size: 15 residues. The CDR3 DNA sequence: TGTGCCAGCAGTGAGGCTAGCTTGTTCCAAGAGACCCAGTACTTC. The encoded protein is CASSEASLFQETQYF.

The gene calls are TRBV5-6 and TRBJ1-3; D uncertain. CDR1 is SGHDT and CDR2 is YYEEEE in the germline V gene. Trimming left V 2 bases short and J 0 bases short, with 6 bases between. The CDR3 consists of 14 residues. The CDR3 DNA reads as TGTGCCAGCAGCTTCGGGTTCTCTGGAAACACCATATATTTT. The encoded protein is CASSFGFSGNTIYF.

The chain joins TRBV7-6 to TRBJ2-3; no reliable D call. Trimming left V 1 base short and J 1 base short, with 6 bases between. Germline CDR1 reads SGHVS; CDR2 reads FNYEAQ. There are 14 residues in the CDR3. CDR3 sequence: CASSLVAGTDTQYF. The CDR3 DNA reads as TGTGCCAGCAGCTTAGTTGCTGGCACAGATACGCAGTATTTT. Supplemented by reference TRBV7-6 and TRBJ2-3, the full variable domain reads GAGVSQSPRYKVTKRGQDVALRCDPISGHVSLYWYRQALGQGPEFLTYFNYEAQQDKSGLPNDRFSAERPEGSISTLTIQRTEQRDSAMYRCASSLVAGTDTQYFGPGTRLTVL.

This chain connects TRBV6-5 to TRBJ2-1, with TRBD2 as a possible D gene (5 bases). Germline CDR1 and CDR2: MNHEY and SVGAGI. The CDR3 extends over 12 amino acids. V was pared by 8 bases and J by 8 bases, with 13 bases between. CDR3 sequence reads: CASGSGTYEQFF. In nucleotides, the CDR3 is TGTGCCAGCGGTTCGGGAACCTATGAGCAGTTCTTC.

DNA for the CDR3: TGTGCCAGCAGCTTAGCCGTTTTAGGAAACACCATATATTTT. Translated: CASSLAVLGNTIYF. The rearrangement joins TRBV7-6 to TRBJ1-3, with D unresolved. V lost 0 bases and J 4 bases, leaving 7 bases between the germline ends. Germline V gene data show CDR1 as SGHVS and CDR2 as FNYEAQ. This CDR3 spans 14 amino acids.

This rearrangement joins TRBV5-1 to TRBJ1-4; the D gene is possibly TRBD1 (5 bases). The CDR3 spans 16 residues. In germline, CDR1 is SGHRS, CDR2 YFSETQ. V lost 3 bases to trimming and J lost 5 bases, with 17 bases between them. CDR3: CASSSGRDVWNEKLFF. DNA for the CDR3: TGCGCCAGCAGCTCGGGTAGGGACGTATGGAATGAAAAACTGTTTTTT.

The V gene is TRBV4-1, the J gene TRBJ1-2, with D possibly being TRBD1 (5 bases). This CDR3 is 14 amino acids long. V was clipped by 1 base and J by 8 bases, with 14 bases between them. Germline CDR1 reads MGHRA; CDR2 reads YSYEKL. The CDR3 coding sequence is TGCGCCAGCAGCCAAGTCGCGGGGGTCCTAGGCTACACCTTC. Translation: CASSQVAGVLGYTF.

The V and J genes are TRBV27 and TRBJ2-7; D could derive from TRBD1 or TRBD2 (5 bases each). The germline V gene encodes CDR1 MNHEY and CDR2 SMNVEV (reference sequence). The V end was cut by 5 bases, the J end by 0 bases, with 11 bases between. The CDR3 is made up of 14 amino acids. In DNA, the CDR3 is TGTGCCAGCAGTACCGGGACCACCTCCTACGAGCAGTACTTC. Amino acid sequence: CASSTGTTSYEQYF.

On this clone itself: Compared with germline, one end of the junction differs, possibly owing to a read error. V is TRBV20-1 and J is TRBJ2-7, with a weak D call TRBD2 (6 bases). CDR1 and CDR2 (germline): DFQATT, SNEGSKA (reference sequence). The CDR3 covers 10 residues. CDR3 in DNA: TGCAGTGCTACCGGGAGCGCGTCGGGGTTC. This encodes CSATGSASGF.

The chain uses TRBV30 and TRBJ2-3, with TRBD2 identical over 8 bases. This CDR3 has 15 amino acids. Germline assignment: CDR1 GTSNPN and CDR2 SVGIG (reference sequence). After removal of 5 bases from V and 4 bases from J, the junction contained 11 bases not matched to a gene. The CDR3 region has the DNA TGTGCCTGGGCGTCGACTAGCGACTGGGCAGATACGCAGTATTTT. Protein product: CAWASTSDWADTQYF.

The genes are TRBV18 and TRBJ2-2; D gene uncertain. The CDR3 has 15 residues. Trimming left V 3 bases short and J 0 bases short, with 8 bases between. Germline-derived CDR1 and CDR2 are KGHSH and LQKENI. Here the CDR3 DNA reads TGTGCCAGCTCACCGGAGACATCGAACACCGGGGAGCTGTTTTTT. Protein product: CASSPETSNTGELFF.

V usage is TRBV6-6 and J usage is TRBJ2-7; 7 nucleotides line up with TRBD1. Per the germline V gene, CDR1 is MNHNY and CDR2 is SVGAGI (reference sequence). Trimming removed 6 bases from V and 5 bases from J; junction bases left unmatched: 10. CDR3 length equals 14 residues. CDR3: CASRTGIVRDEQYF. CDR3 sequence (DNA): TGTGCCAGCAGGACAGGGATAGTACGTGACGAGCAGTACTTC.

This sequence joins TRBV6-5 and TRBJ2-7; 8 bases are shared with TRBD1. CDR1 and CDR2 from the germline V gene are MNHEY and SVGAGI. J lost 2 bases, V lost 5 bases, and 5 bases had no gene match. The CDR3 sequence is 14 residues long. CDR3 nucleotides: TGTGCCAGCAGTACCATACAGGGGGCCTACGAGCAGTACTTC. Residues: CASSTIQGAYEQYF.

V usage is TRBV11-3 and J usage is TRBJ2-7; tentatively, D is TRBD2 (7 bases). The CDR3 spans 13 residues. Germline V gives CDR1 SGHNT, CDR2 YENEEA. V was cut by 8 bases and J by 5 bases, with 16 bases left in between. The CDR3 protein is CASGRGSGDEQYF. The CDR3 region has the DNA TGTGCCAGCGGGAGGGGGTCGGGGGACGAGCAGTACTTC. Using reference TRBV11-3 and TRBJ2-7 for the parts outside the CDR3, the full variable domain is EAGVVQSPRYKIIEKKQPVAFWCNPISGHNTLYWYLQNLGQGPELLIRYENEEAVDDSQLPKDRFSAERLKGVDSTLKIQPAELGDSAVYLCASGRGSGDEQYFGPGTRLTVT.

This clone was observed a single time. The V gene is TRBV10-3, the J gene TRBJ1-1; 8 bases are shared with TRBD1. J was trimmed by 4 bases and V by 0 bases; bases with no gene match: 4. The CDR3 is 15 amino acids. Germline CDR1 is ENHRY and CDR2 is SYGVKD. CDR3 bases: TGTGCCATCAGTGAGTCGACAGGGGTTGGCACTGAAGCTTTCTTT. This codes for CAISESTGVGTEAFF.

The rearrangement uses TRBV19 and TRBJ1-1; 10 bases align to TRBD1. Germline assignment: CDR1 LNHDA and CDR2 SQIVND (reference sequence). V gave up 5 bases and J gave up 3 bases; unmatched junction bases: 3. The CDR3 covers 14 residues. The CDR3 nucleotides read TGTGCCAGTAGTGCCGGACAGGGGGACACTGAAGCTTTCTTT. Its translation: CASSAGQGDTEAFF.

The V gene is TRBV7-9, the J gene TRBJ2-3; either TRBD1 or TRBD2 may supply D (7 bases each). The CDR3 runs 14 residues. Germline V gives CDR1 SEHNR, CDR2 FQNEAQ (reference sequence). Trimming took 6 bases from V and 6 from J, leaving 16 bases between them. This CDR3 reads CASSYTGEGDTQYF. CDR3 sequence (DNA): TGTGCCAGCAGTTATACAGGGGAGGGGGATACGCAGTATTTT.

This chain connects TRBV7-3 to TRBJ2-2, with D possibly matching TRBD2 (6 bases). This CDR3 spans 15 amino acids. CDR1 SGHTA and CDR2 FQGTGA come from the germline V gene. Trimming removed 0 bases from V and 1 base from J, with 6 bases in between. CDR3 in amino acids: CASSLTGGNTGELFF. The CDR3 nucleotides read TGTGCCAGCAGCTTAACCGGGGGGAACACCGGGGAGCTGTTTTTT.

This chain uses TRBV6-1 with TRBJ2-2; D gene ambiguous. CDR1 is MNHNS and CDR2 is SASEGT in the germline V gene. This CDR3 is 15 amino acids long. Trimming stripped 2 bases from V and 2 bases from J, with 9 bases between. Written as DNA, the CDR3 is TGTGCCAGCAGTGAATGGGCAGGTAACACCGGGGAGCTGTTTTTT. Encoded protein: CASSEWAGNTGELFF.